The rows below give T cell receptor beta chains drawn from one sample of a study of CD8+ T cells in alopecia areata. Libraries were prepared by immunoSEQ multiplex PCR; TCRdb keeps only in-frame clonotypes and omits some of them. The sample yields some 98,000 clones, roughly two thirds seen once. The material was CD8+ T cells sorted from blood, obtained at week 4, from a patient treated with tofacitinib. The origin of the receptors is a human donor with alopecia areata. The CDR3 runs from the conserved cysteine through the conserved F or W. A D gene is named only where the DNA matches it firmly. Some rows mark clone size as missing; the rest say once, few, many or name a class of expanded clone.

j_gene | d_gene | v_gene | abundance | CDR3aa | CDR3nt
TRBJ1-2 | NA | TRBV27 | NA | CASRTYYGYTF | TGTGCCAGCAGGACATACTATGGCTACACCTTC
TRBJ2-7 | NA | TRBV29-1 | NA | CSVEGDNYEQYF | TGCAGCGTTGAAGGGGACAACTACGAGCAGTACTTC
TRBJ2-1 | NA | TRBV27 | NA | CASSFITSYNEQFF | TGTGCCAGCAGCTTCATTACTTCCTACAATGAGCAGTTCTTC
TRBJ2-6 | TRBD1 | TRBV20-1 | few | CSARGQAVLTF | TGCAGTGCTAGGGGACAGGCAGTCCTGACTTTC
TRBJ2-7 | NA | TRBV6-5 | few | CASSYWRGGHEQYF | TGTGCCAGCAGTTACTGGAGGGGCGGGCACGAGCAGTACTTC
TRBJ1-5 | TRBD1 | TRBV27 | NA | CASSSLGTGNQPQHF | TGTGCCAGCAGTTCTCTCGGGACAGGTAATCAGCCCCAGCATTTT
TRBJ2-7 | TRBD2 | TRBV19 | NA | CATAASGGRTYEQYF | TGTGCCACGGCCGCCAGTGGCGGGAGGACCTACGAGCAGTACTTC
TRBJ1-2 | TRBD1 | TRBV6-5 | NA | CASSYYGQGDNYGYTF | TGTGCCAGCAGTTACTACGGGCAGGGGGACAACTATGGCTACACCTTC
TRBJ1-1 | NA | TRBV7-9 | NA | CASSLGAPWGTEAFF | TGTGCCAGCAGCTTAGGGGCCCCGTGGGGTACTGAAGCTTTCTTT
TRBJ2-7 | TRBD1 | TRBV29-1 | few | CSVRTGDSYEQYF | TGCAGCGTTAGGACAGGCGACTCCTACGAGCAGTACTTC
TRBJ2-5 | NA | TRBV25-1 | NA | CASSPPYSQETQYF | TGTGCCAGCAGCCCTCCCTATAGTCAGGAGACCCAGTACTTC
TRBJ2-1 | TRBD2 | TRBV5-1 | few | CASSFFSGGPLYNEQFF | TGCGCCAGCAGCTTTTTTAGCGGGGGCCCTCTTTACAATGAGCAGTTCTTC
TRBJ2-7 | NA | TRBV15 | NA | CATSRTPLAAAYEQYF | TGTGCCACCAGCAGAACCCCATTAGCGGCGGCCTACGAGCAGTACTTC
TRBJ2-3 | TRBD1 | TRBV11-1 | NA | CASSSGQTTDTQYF | TGTGCCAGCAGCTCGGGACAGACAACAGATACGCAGTATTTT
TRBJ1-1 | NA | TRBV27 | once | CASSLGTLNTEAFF | TGTGCCAGCAGTTTAGGGACACTGAACACTGAAGCTTTCTTT
TRBJ2-3 | NA | TRBV11-2 | NA | CASSLTRDPDTQYF | TGTGCCAGCAGCTTAACTCGGGATCCAGATACGCAGTATTTT
TRBJ2-7 | NA | TRBV29-1 | NA | CSVEGRADSYEQYF | TGCAGCGTTGAAGGTCGTGCAGATAGCTACGAGCAGTACTTC
TRBJ2-3 | TRBD1 | TRBV4-1 | few | CASSHLGQAADTQYF | TGCGCCAGCAGCCACCTCGGACAGGCCGCAGATACGCAGTATTTT
TRBJ1-1 | NA | TRBV29-1 | NA | CSGKTGNTEAFF | TGCAGCGGTAAAACAGGGAACACTGAAGCTTTCTTT
TRBJ2-2 | NA | TRBV19 | few | CASNLDAGPSGELFF | TGTGCCAGTAATCTCGACGCGGGGCCGAGTGGGGAGCTGTTTTTT
TRBJ2-7 | NA | TRBV6-1 | NA | CASSDGASSPYEQYF | TGTGCCAGCAGTGACGGGGCGAGTAGTCCCTACGAGCAGTACTTC
TRBJ1-5 | TRBD1 | TRBV5-6 | NA | CASSDRGWQPQHF | TGTGCCAGCAGCGACAGGGGGTGGCAGCCCCAGCATTTT
TRBJ1-5 | NA | TRBV27 | NA | CASSLSGGGTNQPQHF | TGTGCCAGCAGTTTATCGGGTGGAGGGACGAATCAGCCCCAGCATTTT
TRBJ2-1 | TRBD2 | TRBV4-1 | NA | CASSQDPGLATYNEQFF | TGCGCCAGCAGCCAAGACCCGGGACTAGCGACGTACAATGAGCAGTTCTTC
TRBJ2-7 | NA | TRBV27 | NA | CASSYGGVGYEQYF | TGTGCCAGCAGTTACGGAGGGGTCGGGTACGAGCAGTACTTC
TRBJ2-7 | NA | TRBV4-1 | NA | CASSQGVTGFYEQYF | TGCGCCAGCAGCCAAGGGGTGACAGGTTTCTACGAGCAGTACTTC
TRBJ2-7 | TRBD1 | TRBV5-4 | NA | CASSVRDSYEQYF | TGTGCCAGCAGCGTCCGGGACAGCTACGAGCAGTACTTC
TRBJ2-1 | NA | TRBV28 | NA | CASSLLALRDNEQFF | TGTGCCAGCAGTTTATTGGCATTAAGAGACAATGAGCAGTTCTTC
TRBJ2-2 | NA | TRBV19 | NA | CASSQVSNTGELFF | TGTGCCAGTAGCCAGGTCTCGAACACCGGGGAGCTGTTTTTT
TRBJ1-1 | NA | TRBV7-9 | NA | CASSVTRGGTEAFF | TGTGCCAGCAGCGTTACTAGGGGGGGAACTGAAGCTTTCTTT
TRBJ1-5 | TRBD1 | TRBV27 | NA | CASSDRVWQPQHF | TGTGCCAGCAGCGACAGGGTTTGGCAGCCCCAGCATTTT